These T cell receptor beta chains were read from a single sample in a study of blood T cell repertoires in COVID-19. Using immunoSEQ multiplex PCR, the repertoire was profiled, and TCRdb retains in-frame clones only, with some absent. The sample shows under 200,000 clones, just over 90% of them seen only once. Sequences were obtained from peripheral blood. These receptors all come from a man in his late teens or twenties with acute or convalescent COVID-19. Both conserved end residues are part of each CDR3. Fields, in order: J gene, V gene, CDR3 protein.

TRBJ2-5	TRBV11-2	CASSRPHTVDRAIQETQYF
TRBJ1-4	TRBV5-1	CASSLGQMNEKLFF
TRBJ1-1	TRBV5-6	CASSTSIGDTEAFF
TRBJ2-7	TRBV19	CASAEYPSYEQYF
TRBJ2-1	TRBV27	CASRQTSGSSSEQFF
TRBJ1-5	TRBV24-1	CATSDKTTGRLYQPQHF
TRBJ2-2	TRBV12-3/TRBV12-4	CAISFVPGELFF
TRBJ1-5	TRBV30	CAWSVIGGNQPQHF
TRBJ2-1	TRBV24-1	CATSERIGLAGAYNEQFF
TRBJ1-1	TRBV5-6	CASSFRGRHTINEAFF
TRBJ1-5	TRBV6-1	CASSEGDRGFVNQPQHF
TRBJ1-6	TRBV6-5	CASSYSGQGNSPLHF
TRBJ1-2	TRBV6-5	CASSSSFGGRDYGYTF
TRBJ2-1	TRBV5-1	CASSPAGGDEQFF
TRBJ2-7	TRBV19	CASSMTRRSYEQYF
TRBJ2-1	TRBV7-2	CASSIAGTSAPREKFF
TRBJ1-2	TRBV4-2	CASSQEGTGGYGYTF
TRBJ2-1	TRBV30	CAWTSTGIRFF
TRBJ1-6	TRBV30	CAWSLRSPRGPLHF
TRBJ2-5	TRBV7-9	CASSLGDRGSQETQYF
TRBJ1-1	TRBV30	CAWSVPALIPGQRTKENTEAFF
TRBJ1-5	TRBV27	CASSLSGLSYNQPQHF
TRBJ2-1	TRBV3-1/TRBV3-2	CASSPRAGSSYNEQFF
TRBJ1-1	TRBV19	CASSIRTGKNTEAFF
TRBJ1-1	TRBV20-1	CSAPGPTEAFF
TRBJ1-1	TRBV9	CASSSPQGTEAFF
TRBJ2-2	TRBV14	CASSPGNGAGGLTGELFF
TRBJ2-7	TRBV2	CASSEGGPYEQYF
TRBJ1-2	TRBV5-4	CASSSTENGYTF
TRBJ1-1	TRBV19	CASSIMAALNTEAFF
TRBJ2-5	TRBV2	CASTRDRGWETQYF
TRBJ2-7	TRBV6-5	CASRTGPPSYEQYF
TRBJ1-2	TRBV9	CASSVYSYGYTF
TRBJ1-5	TRBV14	CASSQATGPGQPQHF
TRBJ2-2	TRBV5-4	CASSLRPADFTGELFF
TRBJ2-3	TRBV19	CASSIQFSTDTQYF
TRBJ2-7	TRBV9	CASSVGGTSSYEQYF
TRBJ1-2	TRBV18	CASSPGQATNYGYTF
TRBJ2-5	TRBV6-1	CASSETGGRAWREKTQYF
TRBJ2-3	TRBV27	CATQKGASTDTQYF
TRBJ1-4	TRBV30	CAWRLKATNEKLFF
TRBJ2-7	TRBV2	CASRMGVPGLAGVLYEQYF
TRBJ2-1	TRBV19	CATGTSDNNEQFF
TRBJ2-3	TRBV6-2/TRBV6-3	CASSYSYRDRDPDTQYF